This T cell receptor (beta chain) comes out of a study of response to subunit inactivated influenza vaccine. This CDR3 has 15 residues. With 5 bases removed from V and 1 base from J, the gap between germline ends came to 14 bases. Germline CDR1 reads SGHAT; CDR2 reads FQNNGV. TCRdb ran MiXCR on the RT-PCR reads and lists one entry per CDR3 protein. The sample consists of about 540,000 distinct CDR3 sequences, 20% to 25% of them appearing once. This same sample was also taken into another study, of T cells expressing NK-cell markers. Per that study: What made the TCR beta cDNA was 5'RACE template switching with UMIs. All TCR beta repertoires analysed originated from sorted CD3+CD56+NKG2C+, CD3+CD56+NKG2C- and CD3+CD56-NKG2C+ T cells. Eight donors were sequenced, seven testing HCMV-seropositive and one testing seronegative. What restricted sorting to alpha-beta TCR T cells in several experiments was an anti-gamma-delta TCR antibody. There remained a lack of clarity about HCMV specificity of expanded NKG2C+ T cell clones.

The sample was CD4+ T cells sorted from PBMCs, taken 11 to 12 days after vaccination. The sequence was collected from a man over 45 who received an inactivated influenza vaccine. The V and J genes are TRBV11-2 and TRBJ1-1; TRBD1 might be the D (5 bases). The CDR3 DNA reads as TGTGCCAGCAGCGAACCGGGACGGTCGAACACTGAAGCTTTCTTT. Encoded protein: CASSEPGRSNTEAFF. The entire variable domain, with the rest obtained from reference TRBV11-2 and TRBJ1-1, is as follows: EAGVAQSPRYKIIEKRQSVAFWCNPISGHATLYWYQQILGQGPKLLIQFQNNGVVDDSQLPKDRFSAERLKGVDSTLKIQPAKLEDSAVYLCASSEPGRSNTEAFFGQGTRLTVV.